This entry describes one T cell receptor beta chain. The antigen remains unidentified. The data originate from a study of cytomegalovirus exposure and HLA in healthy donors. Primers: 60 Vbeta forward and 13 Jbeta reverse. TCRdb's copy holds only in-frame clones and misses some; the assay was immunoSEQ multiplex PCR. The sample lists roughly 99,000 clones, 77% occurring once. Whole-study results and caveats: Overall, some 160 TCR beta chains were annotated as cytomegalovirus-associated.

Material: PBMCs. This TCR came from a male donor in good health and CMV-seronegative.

The CDR3 reads CASSLVWTGGNTGELFF. For the CDR3, the DNA is TGTGCCAGCAGTTTAGTGTGGACAGGGGGCAACACCGGGGAGCTGTTTTTT. J is TRBJ2-2 and V is TRBV27; TRBD1 agrees at 11 bases. Trimming at V came to 2 bases and at J to 2 bases, leaving 4 bases not matched to a gene. This CDR3 is 17 amino acids long. Germline V lookup: CDR1 MNHEY, CDR2 SMNVEV (reference sequence).